These 31 T cell receptor beta chains were all obtained from the same sample, sequenced in a study of beta chain features in type 1 diabetes. Expressed TCRB transcripts were sequenced after all isolated RNA was converted to cDNA. Sequencing was performed with immunoSEQ multiplex PCR; in TCRdb, only in-frame clones are kept and a portion is missing. The sample includes around 450,000 clones, about an eighth of them seen just once. Sequenced sample: naive CD4+ T cells from blood. The receptors here all came from a woman aged 18 to 35 in good health.

The chain uses TRBV28 and TRBJ1-4; unclear D gene. Germline-derived CDR1 and CDR2 are MDHEN and SYDVKM. Trimming shortened V by 2 bases and J by 7 bases, and 11 bases separated the two germline ends. This CDR3 spans 14 amino acids. The DNA for the CDR3 is TGTGCCAGCAGTTTAACCTTTCTCACTGAAAAACTGTTTTTT. Translation gives CASSLTFLTEKLFF.

The chain recombines TRBV15 with TRBJ2-3; no firm D call. V gave up 9 bases and J gave up 0 bases, with 13 bases separating them. The CDR3 length is 14 residues. Germline V gene sequence: CDR1 LNHNV, CDR2 YYDKDF (reference sequence). CDR3 protein: CATRRTASTDTQYF. The CDR3 region has the DNA TGTGCCACTAGGCGAACAGCTAGCACAGATACGCAGTATTTT.

The chain uses TRBV6-5 and TRBJ1-4; 7 bases agree with TRBD1. The CDR3 is 15 amino acids. The germline CDR1 and CDR2 sequences are MNHEY and SVGAGI. V gave up 4 bases and J gave up 7 bases; unmatched junction bases: 9. CDR3 DNA sequence: TGTGCCAGCAGTTCCCTCGGGACAGAACGTGAAAAACTGTTTTTT. Residues: CASSSLGTEREKLFF.

J is TRBJ2-3 and V is TRBV11-2; D remains ambiguous. This CDR3 spans 17 amino acids. Germline V CDR1 and CDR2: SGHAT, FQNNGV. Trimming took off 7 bases at V and 1 base at J, with 21 bases between the two ends. The CDR3 loop is CASNPYGLPAGTDTQYF. The CDR3 region has the DNA TGTGCCAGCAACCCCTATGGGCTCCCCGCAGGCACAGATACGCAGTATTTT.

The chain has TRBV4-1 and TRBJ2-1; D might be TRBD1 (8 bases). V was shortened by 2 bases and J by 2 bases, with 13 bases between the two germline ends. The CDR3 spans 16 residues. The germline V gene encodes CDR1 MGHRA and CDR2 YSYEKL. CDR3 bases: TGCGCCAGCAGCCAAACAGGGGGGGACCCCTACAATGAGCAGTTCTTC. It encodes CASSQTGGDPYNEQFF.

This chain uses TRBV6-5 with TRBJ2-2; D gene ambiguous. Trimming took 6 bases from V and 7 from J, leaving 15 bases between them. The V gene's germline CDR1 is MNHEY and CDR2 SVGAGI. This CDR3 spans 14 amino acids. The chain's CDR3 is CASSPSLAGGELFF. In nucleotides, the CDR3 is TGTGCCAGCAGCCCCTCATTGGCTGGCGGGGAGCTGTTTTTT.

This clone was counted a few times. The same CDR3 can be traced to other DNA sequences in this sample. V usage is TRBV18 and J usage is TRBJ2-1; D not resolved. Per germline, CDR1 KGHSH and CDR2 LQKENI. The ends were cut back, 4 bases at V and 5 bases at J, with 3 bases in the middle. The length of the CDR3 is 11 residues. CDR3 DNA: TGTGCCAGCTCACGAGACAATGAGCAGTTCTTC. Translation: CASSRDNEQFF.

To note about this clone: Other DNA sequences in the sample encode the same CDR3. The chain carries TRBV6-5 and TRBJ2-1; tentatively, D is TRBD2 (5 bases). Per germline, CDR1 MNHEY and CDR2 SVGAGI. CDR3 length: 15 amino acids. V was cut by 2 bases and J by 4 bases, with 12 bases left in between. CDR3 in DNA: TGTGCCAGCAGTTACGAGGCGGGTTCATACAATGAGCAGTTCTTC. This sequence encodes CASSYEAGSYNEQFF.

The table lists this clone with a few counts. The chain combines TRBV28 with TRBJ2-3; D is possibly TRBD1 or TRBD2 (6 bases each). Deletions cut 8 bases from V and 3 bases from J, with 18 bases between. CDR3 size: 15 residues. Germline values: CDR1 MDHEN, CDR2 SYDVKM. CDR3 protein: CASGPGGGRTDTQYF. The CDR3 bases are TGTGCCAGCGGCCCGGGTGGGGGGCGAACAGATACGCAGTATTTT.

The rearrangement uses TRBV27 and TRBJ2-7; 8 bases match TRBD2. CDR1 and CDR2 from the germline V gene are MNHEY and SMNVEV (reference sequence). V lost 9 bases, J lost 3 bases, and 13 bases stayed unmatched. The CDR3 spans 15 residues. The CDR3 reads CARISRGAKDYEQYV. The CDR3 nucleotides are TGTGCCAGGATATCGCGGGGGGCCAAGGACTACGAGCAGTACGTC.

This clone has a handful of counts. The chain links TRBV11-3 to TRBJ2-7; D is uncertain. The CDR3 has 12 residues. Trimming pared 5 bases from V and 4 bases from J, leaving 9 bases between. CDR1 is SGHNT, CDR2 YENEEA, per germline. This CDR3 is CASSPAGYEQYF. In DNA, the CDR3 is TGTGCCAGCAGCCCCGCCGGGTACGAGCAGTACTTC.

CDR3 protein: CASSFLEYGYTF. CDR3 DNA: TGTGCCAGCAGCTTCTTAGAATATGGCTACACCTTC. This chain links TRBV7-2 with TRBJ1-2; D is ambiguous. CDR1 is SGHTA and CDR2 is FQGNSA in the germline V gene. V lost 3 bases to trimming and J lost 5 bases, with 7 bases between them. CDR3 length: 12 residues.

The chain links TRBV28 to TRBJ1-2, with 9 bases matching TRBD1. The ends lost 4 bases at V and 5 bases at J; junction bases unmatched: 2. This CDR3 contains 13 residues. CDR1 is MDHEN and CDR2 is SYDVKM in the germline V gene. CDR3 sequence: CASSYRGPYGYTF. CDR3 DNA sequence: TGTGCCAGCAGTTACAGGGGGCCTTATGGCTACACCTTC.

The table lists this clone with many counts. V gene TRBV30 combines with J gene TRBJ1-5; D is unresolved. The V end lost 0 bases, the J end lost 4 bases, and 7 bases lay between the germline ends. This CDR3 is built from 13 residues. The germline V gene has CDR1 GTSNPN and CDR2 SVGIG (reference sequence). The chain's CDR3 is CAWSVENNQPQHF. The CDR3 DNA sequence: TGTGCCTGGAGTGTAGAGAATAATCAGCCCCAGCATTTT. Combining the CDR3 with reference TRBV30 and TRBJ1-5 gives the whole variable domain SQTIHQWPATLVQPVGSPLSLECTVEGTSNPNLYWYRQAAGRGLQLLFYSVGIGQISSEVPQNLSASRPQDRQFILSSKKLLLSDSGFYLCAWSVENNQPQHFGDGTRLSIL.

This clone was detected a few times. The gene calls are TRBV5-1 and TRBJ2-3, with unresolved D. The V gene lost 2 bases and the J gene lost 5 bases, with 9 bases spanning the gap. In germline, CDR1 is SGHRS, CDR2 YFSETQ. The CDR3 has 13 amino acids. CDR3 nucleotides: TGCGCCAGCAGCTTAACTCCCGGAGATACGCAGTATTTT. Its translation: CASSLTPGDTQYF.

This clone was observed a handful of times. The rearrangement uses TRBV18 and TRBJ2-7; D may correspond to TRBD1 or TRBD2 (6 bases each). Germline lookup yields CDR1 KGHSH and CDR2 LQKENI. The V end was cut by 2 bases, the J end by 3 bases, with 8 bases between. The CDR3 is made up of 13 amino acids. CDR3 sequence (DNA): TGTGCCAGCTCACCAAAGGGGGGCTACGAGCAGTACGTC. This translates into CASSPKGGYEQYV.

This chain connects TRBV6-1 to TRBJ2-7, with 8 bases matching TRBD1. V shed 2 bases and J 7 bases; nucleotides not matched to a gene: 7. From germline, CDR1 is MNHNS and CDR2 SASEGT. This CDR3 has 14 residues. In DNA, the CDR3 is TGTGCCAGCAGTGAAAAGACCAGGGGGCATGAGCAGTACTTC. Protein: CASSEKTRGHEQYF.

This clone was counted between two and nine times. This sequence joins TRBV7-9 and TRBJ2-6, with D unresolved. V was cut by 2 bases and J by 2 bases, with 7 bases left in between. Germline CDR1 is SEHNR and CDR2 is FQNEAQ (reference sequence). The CDR3 has 15 residues. The CDR3 reads CASSLNSPGANVLTF. In DNA form, the CDR3 reads TGTGCCAGCAGCTTAAACAGCCCTGGGGCCAACGTCCTGACTTTC. Complete variable domain (other parts from reference TRBV7-9 and TRBJ2-6): DTGVSQNPRHKITKRGQNVTFRCDPISEHNRLYWYRQTLGQGPEFLTYFQNEAQLEKSRLLSDRFSAERPKGSFSTLEIQRTEQGDSAMYLCASSLNSPGANVLTFGAGSRLTVL.

This clone has more than one count but fewer than ten. The chain couples TRBV5-1 to TRBJ2-1, with D uncertain. The CDR3 runs 16 residues. Trimming stripped 3 bases from V and 4 bases from J, with 17 bases between. The germline CDR1 and CDR2 sequences are SGHRS and YFSETQ. The CDR3 DNA reads TGCGCCAGCAGCTCCCTTAATGCCCTGGGGTACAATGAGCAGTTCTTC. It translates to CASSSLNALGYNEQFF.

This rearrangement joins TRBV25-1 to TRBJ2-1; 10 bases align to TRBD1. Losses at the gene ends were 2 bases for V and 10 bases for J; bases not matched to a gene: 11. Germline assignment: CDR1 MGHDK and CDR2 SYGVNS. This CDR3 comprises 16 residues. CDR3 sequence (DNA): TGTGCCAGCAGTGAACCGGACAGGGGGTTCGAATGGGAGCAGTTCTTC. It is translated as CASSEPDRGFEWEQFF.

This clone was detected only a few times. J is TRBJ1-1 and V is TRBV7-9, with D unclear. The germline CDR1 and CDR2 sequences are SEHNR and FQNEAQ (reference sequence). Trimming shortened V by 4 bases and J by 7 bases, and 13 bases separated the two germline ends. The CDR3 spans 13 residues. CDR3 coding DNA: TGTGCCAGCAGCTCTCAAGAGGGCAGTGAAGCTTTCTTT. It specifies CASSSQEGSEAFF.

V gene TRBV20-1 combines with J gene TRBJ2-1; no reliable D call. The CDR3 has 11 residues. Germline V gene data show CDR1 as DFQATT and CDR2 as SNEGSKA (reference sequence). V lost 7 bases and J 4 bases, leaving 8 bases between the germline ends. The CDR3 is CSVEAYNEQFF. As DNA, the CDR3 is TGCAGTGTTGAGGCGTACAATGAGCAGTTCTTC.

This clone was counted only a few times. The chain recombines TRBV25-1 with TRBJ2-4, with D uncertain. The CDR3 runs 15 residues. Germline V lookup: CDR1 MGHDK, CDR2 SYGVNS. V lost 1 base, J lost 0 bases, and 7 bases lay in between. The CDR3 DNA is TGTGCCAGCAGTGAATCTTCTCTAGCCAAAAACATTCAGTACTTC. This encodes CASSESSLAKNIQYF.

The chain recombines TRBV7-9 with TRBJ2-3; weak D call: TRBD2 (7 bases). The CDR3 totals 15 residues. V was shortened by 4 bases and J by 3 bases, with 14 bases between the two germline ends. Germline V gene sequence: CDR1 SEHNR, CDR2 FQNEAQ (reference sequence). CDR3 region: CASSSRGARTDTQYF. In nucleotides, the CDR3 is TGTGCCAGCAGCTCACGGGGGGCGAGGACAGATACGCAGTATTTT.

V usage is TRBV18 and J usage is TRBJ2-1; D is possibly TRBD1 (6 bases). Germline V gives CDR1 KGHSH, CDR2 LQKENI. Trimming left V 3 bases short and J 9 bases short, with 15 bases between. This CDR3 is 14 amino acids long. The chain's CDR3 is CASSPVTGQFEQFF. CDR3 nucleotides: TGTGCCAGCTCACCGGTCACAGGGCAGTTTGAGCAGTTCTTC.

The chain combines TRBV6-1 with TRBJ2-6; possibly TRBD1 for D (6 bases). The CDR3 runs 15 residues. Trimming cost V 6 bases and J 2 bases, with 11 bases left between them. The V gene's germline CDR1 is MNHNS and CDR2 SASEGT. CDR3 sequence reads: CASRSQGAGANVLTF. The CDR3 coding sequence is TGTGCCAGCAGGTCACAGGGAGCTGGGGCCAACGTCCTGACTTTC.

The chain carries TRBV18 and TRBJ2-5, with 10 nucleotides matching TRBD2. V shed 6 bases and J 5 bases; nucleotides not matched to a gene: 9. The CDR3 runs 15 residues. From germline, CDR1 is KGHSH and CDR2 LQKENI. The CDR3 reads CASSRQREGLETQYF. In DNA, the CDR3 is TGTGCCAGCTCCCGTCAGCGGGAGGGCCTCGAGACCCAGTACTTC.

CDR3 in DNA: TGTGCCACCAGCCCCACTAGCACAGATACGCAGTATTTT. Translated: CATSPTSTDTQYF. The chain combines TRBV15 with TRBJ2-3; D remains ambiguous. Trimming took 5 bases from V and 0 from J, leaving 6 bases between them. Per germline, CDR1 LNHNV and CDR2 YYDKDF (reference sequence). The CDR3 length is 13 residues.

This clone came up a few times. The same CDR3 can be traced to other DNA sequences in this sample. The rearrangement links TRBV7-2 to TRBJ2-3, with no clear D. This CDR3 spans 12 amino acids. Germline CDR1 and CDR2: SGHTA and FQGNSA. The V and J ends lost 2 bases and 5 bases respectively, with 5 bases between them. The CDR3 spells CASSLSGDTQYF. CDR3 coding DNA: TGTGCCAGCAGCTTATCGGGAGATACGCAGTATTTT.

The chain has TRBV21-1 and TRBJ2-7; no DNA check was done on the table's D call, TRBD2. TRBV21-1 is a recognized pseudogene. This CDR3 is 14 amino acids long. The DNA for the CDR3 is TGTGCCAGCAGTTTAGCGGGGGCGGGGCCCGAGCAGTACGTC. Translation gives CASSLAGAGPEQYV.

This clone came up a few times. Other DNA variants within this sample encode the same CDR3. The genes are TRBV9 and TRBJ2-7; D might be TRBD1 or TRBD2, each matching 5 bases. The CDR3 is 14 residues long. Trimming pared 1 base from V and 0 bases from J, leaving 8 bases between. Per the germline V gene, CDR1 is SGDLS and CDR2 is YYNGEE. The CDR3 protein is CASSVLGTSYEQYF. DNA for the CDR3: TGTGCCAGCAGCGTATTGGGGACCTCCTACGAGCAGTACTTC.